The 15 T cell receptor beta chains reported below all come from one sample, sequenced in a study of OX40 agonist ivuxolimab in advanced cancers. Sequencing used immunoSEQ multiplex PCR; TCRdb keeps in-frame clones, though not all of them. Of approximately 49,000 clones in the sample, approximately 88% were seen once. Sequenced material: CD4+ or CD8+ T cells sorted from blood, taken in a trial of the OX40 agonist ivuxolimab. These receptors were obtained from an adult with an advanced solid tumor such as melanoma, head and neck, liver or kidney cancer.

This clone occurred a few times. This chain uses TRBV9 with TRBJ2-5; TRBD1 or TRBD2 may be the D gene (5 bases each). CDR3 length: 15 residues. Germline loops: CDR1 SGDLS, CDR2 YYNGEE. Trimming stripped 4 bases from V and 2 bases from J, with 15 bases between. CDR3 DNA sequence: TGTGCCAGCAGCACGAGGGGCCGCACTCAAGAGACCCAGTACTTC. This sequence encodes CASSTRGRTQETQYF.

The chain uses TRBV21-1 and TRBJ2-1; the table's TRBD2 call for D was not verified on the DNA. TRBV21-1 is a known pseudogene. The CDR3 has 17 residues. CDR3 loop: CASSKKRSSGPYNEQFF. The DNA of the CDR3 is TGTGCCAGCAGCAAGAAGCGGTCTAGCGGGCCCTACAATGAGCAGTTCTTC.

The chain links TRBV29-1 to TRBJ2-3; no firm D call. V gave up 3 bases and J gave up 0 bases, with 7 bases separating them. Germline V gene lookup returns CDR1 SQVTM and CDR2 ANQGSEA. There are 13 residues in the CDR3. The CDR3 DNA reads TGCAGCGTTGAGGCCAGGAGCACAGATACGCAGTATTTT. Translating gives CSVEARSTDTQYF.

The chain has TRBV2 and TRBJ1-4, with D possibly being TRBD1 (5 bases). The CDR3 runs to 15 residues. The V end lost 6 bases, the J end lost 0 bases, and 11 bases lay between the germline ends. The germline gives CDR1 SNHLY, CDR2 FYNNEI. The CDR3 DNA is TGTGCCAGCAGAACTGACAGAGCAACTAATGAAAAACTGTTTTTT. Translating it yields CASRTDRATNEKLFF.

The CDR3 nucleotides read TGTGCCAGCAGCTTGGACCCTATGGATACGCAGTATTTT. Translation gives CASSLDPMDTQYF. The J gene is TRBJ2-3, the V gene TRBV5-6; the D is unclear. Germline loops: CDR1 SGHDT, CDR2 YYEEEE. Trimming shortened V by 0 bases and J by 6 bases, and 8 bases separated the two germline ends. CDR3 size: 13 residues.

The chain combines TRBV25-1 with TRBJ2-2; 9 nucleotides align to TRBD1. Trimming cost V 6 bases and J 7 bases; bases outside gene matches: 12. The CDR3 contains 16 residues. CDR1 is MGHDK, CDR2 SYGVNS, per germline. The CDR3 loop is CASSEGTGIPVGELFF. CDR3 coding DNA: TGTGCCAGCAGCGAAGGGACAGGGATCCCCGTCGGGGAGCTGTTTTTT.

This chain joins TRBV7-9 and TRBJ1-3; perhaps TRBD1 as D (6 bases). Germline-derived CDR1 and CDR2 are SEHNR and FQNEAQ (reference sequence). The CDR3 is 16 residues long. The V and J ends lost 5 bases and 0 bases respectively, with 14 bases between them. The CDR3 protein is CASSTRTVRSGNTIYF. In DNA, the CDR3 is TGTGCCAGCAGCACTCGGACAGTTCGCTCTGGAAACACCATATATTTT.

The rearrangement uses TRBV5-1 and TRBJ1-1, with TRBD1 as a possible D gene (6 bases). The CDR3 totals 14 residues. Between the trimmed V and J ends, which lost 5 bases and 2 bases, there was a span of 13 bases. CDR1 and CDR2 from the germline V gene are SGHRS and YFSETQ. The CDR3 sequence is CASRATGSNTEAFF. Written as DNA, the CDR3 is TGCGCCAGCAGAGCAACAGGGAGCAACACTGAAGCTTTCTTT.

The rearrangement joins TRBV6-6 to TRBJ2-5; 8 bases map to TRBD2. V was clipped by 10 bases and J by 5 bases; unmatched bases: 12. This CDR3 is built from 14 residues. Germline V gene data show CDR1 as MNHNY and CDR2 as SVGAGI (reference sequence). For the CDR3, the DNA is TGTGCCACCCTGATTGCGGGGGGCAGGGAGACCCAGTACTTC. This translates into CATLIAGGRETQYF.

V and J are TRBV27 and TRBJ2-2, with TRBD2 as a possible D gene (6 bases). V lost 6 bases to trimming and J lost 4 bases, with 15 bases between them. The CDR3 is 15 amino acids. The V gene's germline CDR1 is MNHEY and CDR2 SMNVEV (reference sequence). CDR3 in DNA: TGTGCCAGCAGACGCGCCCCCGGGAGCACCGGGGAGCTGTTTTTT. Its protein is CASRRAPGSTGELFF.

This chain links TRBV7-9 with TRBJ1-2; 8 bases line up with TRBD1. CDR1 SEHNR and CDR2 FQNEAQ come from the germline V gene (reference sequence). V lost 5 bases, J lost 6 bases, and 11 bases stayed unmatched. This CDR3 spans 15 amino acids. CDR3 sequence reads: CASSTADRALHGYTF. The CDR3 DNA is TGTGCCAGCAGCACCGCGGACAGGGCTTTACATGGCTACACCTTC. The variable domain in full, with the rest retrieved from reference TRBV7-9 and TRBJ1-2, is DTGVSQNPRHKITKRGQNVTFRCDPISEHNRLYWYRQTLGQGPEFLTYFQNEAQLEKSRLLSDRFSAERPKGSFSTLEIQRTEQGDSAMYLCASSTADRALHGYTFGSGTRLTVV.

This chain links TRBV12-5 with TRBJ2-3; 12 positions agree with TRBD2. The length of the CDR3 is 17 residues. Germline CDR1 reads LGHNT; CDR2 reads FRNRAP. The J segment lost 5 bases and the V segment lost 1 base, leaving 7 bases of the junction unmatched. The CDR3 DNA reads as TGTGCTAGTGGTTTGGGACAGGTGGGACTAGCGGGAGATACGCAGTATTTT. This gives the protein CASGLGQVGLAGDTQYF. The full variable domain, in which reference TRBV12-5 and TRBJ2-3 provide the parts outside the CDR3, is DARVTQTPRHKVTEMGQEVTMRCQPILGHNTVFWYRQTMMQGLELLAYFRNRAPLDDSGMPKDRFSAEMPDATLATLKIQPSEPRDSAVYFCASGLGQVGLAGDTQYFGPGTRLTVL.

A few counts support this clone. The V call is TRBV5-1, the J call TRBJ2-7; tentative D call: TRBD2 (5 bases). Trimming stripped 0 bases from V and 6 bases from J, with 13 bases between. Per the germline V gene, CDR1 is SGHRS and CDR2 is YFSETQ. The CDR3 contains 14 residues. CDR3 sequence: CASSLASPQSEQYF. CDR3 nucleotide sequence: TGCGCCAGCAGCTTGGCTAGCCCCCAGAGCGAGCAGTACTTC.

The rearrangement links TRBV6-5 to TRBJ1-5; D is unclear. Between the trimmed V and J ends, which lost 2 bases and 7 bases, there was a span of 12 bases. The CDR3 sequence is 14 residues long. Germline V lookup: CDR1 MNHEY, CDR2 SVGAGI. This CDR3 is CASSYGQYDQPQHF. DNA of the CDR3: TGTGCCAGCAGTTACGGGCAGTACGACCAGCCCCAGCATTTT.

The chain is built from TRBV15 and TRBJ1-1, with 11 nucleotides matching TRBD1. Germline values: CDR1 LNHNV, CDR2 YYDKDF (reference sequence). J was trimmed by 6 bases and V by 3 bases; bases with no gene match: 3. CDR3 length: 14 residues. CDR3 bases: TGTGCCACCAGCAGGGACAGGGGGCTGGCTGAAGCTTTCTTT. It translates to CATSRDRGLAEAFF.